This is a list of T cell receptor beta chains from one sample in a study of regulatory T cells in long-lasting Graves disease. Using its own MiXCR run on the multiplex PCR reads, TCRdb lists one record per CDR3 protein. This table holds some 500,000 distinct CDR3 sequences, about 13% found once. These sequences were also reported in another study, on T cells in Graves' hyperthyroidism and ophthalmopathy.

Here the sequenced sample was peripheral blood mononuclear cells (PBMCs), taken at new diagnosis, from a patient treated with antithyroid drugs. The source is a man aged 30 to 39 with Graves disease. CDR3s include the opening cysteine and the closing phenylalanine or tryptophan. A D gene is named only where the DNA matches it firmly. Size is omitted from some rows. Given values are once, few, many or a class for expanded clones.

d_call: TRBD2; j_call: TRBJ2-5; clone_size: NA; v_call: TRBV6-4; cdr3_nt: TGTGCCAGCAGTGGGGACTTAGCGGGAGCGGAGACCCAGTACTTC; cdr3_aa: CASSGDLAGAETQYF
d_call: NA; j_call: TRBJ2-7; clone_size: many; v_call: TRBV20-1; cdr3_nt: TGCAGTGCTCGAGCTAGCCGCTCGCGCGAGCAGTACTTC; cdr3_aa: CSARASRSREQYF
d_call: NA; j_call: TRBJ2-1; clone_size: many; v_call: TRBV10-3; cdr3_nt: TGTGCCATCAGTGAAAGGGGCTACAATGAGCAGTTCTTC; cdr3_aa: CAISERGYNEQFF
d_call: NA; j_call: TRBJ2-2; clone_size: many; v_call: TRBV12-3/TRBV12-4; cdr3_nt: TGTGCCAGCACTCGGGGCCGAACCGGGACCGGGGAGCTGTTTTTT; cdr3_aa: CASTRGRTGTGELFF
d_call: NA; j_call: TRBJ2-3; clone_size: NA; v_call: TRBV2; cdr3_nt: TGTGCCAGCAGGATCAGGGGGGGAACAGATACGCAGTATTTT; cdr3_aa: CASRIRGGTDTQYF
d_call: TRBD2; j_call: TRBJ2-7; clone_size: many; v_call: TRBV24-1; cdr3_nt: TGTGCCACCAGTGATTTAGGACTAGCTACCTACGAGCAGTACTTC; cdr3_aa: CATSDLGLATYEQYF
d_call: TRBD1; j_call: TRBJ1-1; clone_size: many; v_call: TRBV6-1; cdr3_nt: TGTGCCAGCAGTGAAATAGTGGCGGGACAGGTGAGGACTGAAGCTTTCTTT; cdr3_aa: CASSEIVAGQVRTEAFF
d_call: NA; j_call: TRBJ1-1; clone_size: many; v_call: TRBV2; cdr3_nt: TGTGCCAGCAGCCCCGGGAACGAAGGTGAAGCTTTCTTT; cdr3_aa: CASSPGNEGEAFF
d_call: TRBD2; j_call: TRBJ2-7; clone_size: many; v_call: TRBV14; cdr3_nt: TGTGCCAGCAGCCAGATGCAGACTAGCGGTTTTCCCTACGAGCAGTACTTC; cdr3_aa: CASSQMQTSGFPYEQYF
d_call: TRBD1; j_call: TRBJ1-2; clone_size: many; v_call: TRBV27; cdr3_nt: TGTGCCAGCAGTGCGGACAGGGGGCGTAATGGCTACACCTTC; cdr3_aa: CASSADRGRNGYTF
d_call: TRBD1; j_call: TRBJ2-7; clone_size: NA; v_call: TRBV29-1; cdr3_nt: TGCAGCGTTGAAGGTGCCGGGACAGGGTATAACGAGCAGTACTTC; cdr3_aa: CSVEGAGTGYNEQYF
d_call: TRBD1; j_call: TRBJ2-2; clone_size: NA; v_call: TRBV20-1; cdr3_nt: TGCAGTACCCAGGGGGCGAACACCGGGGAGCTGTTTTTT; cdr3_aa: CSTQGANTGELFF
d_call: NA; j_call: TRBJ2-2; clone_size: few; v_call: TRBV29-1; cdr3_nt: TGCAGCGTTAAAGTAGGGTATAACACCGGGGAGCTGTTTTTT; cdr3_aa: CSVKVGYNTGELFF
d_call: TRBD1; j_call: TRBJ2-7; clone_size: few; v_call: TRBV18; cdr3_nt: TGTGCCAGCTCATTCTCACGGGACAGGGACCCCTACGAGCAGTACTTC; cdr3_aa: CASSFSRDRDPYEQYF
d_call: NA; j_call: TRBJ1-2; clone_size: many; v_call: TRBV7-2; cdr3_nt: TGTGCCAGCAGCCCTAAATGGGGGGGCTCGAGTGGCTACACCTTC; cdr3_aa: CASSPKWGGSSGYTF
d_call: NA; j_call: TRBJ2-3; clone_size: many; v_call: TRBV24-1; cdr3_nt: TGTGCCACCAGTGATTCAGGAAGTACGCAGTATTTT; cdr3_aa: CATSDSGSTQYF
d_call: TRBD1; j_call: TRBJ2-7; clone_size: NA; v_call: TRBV14; cdr3_nt: TGTGCCAGCAGCCAAACAGGGGTAAACTACGAGCAGTACTTC; cdr3_aa: CASSQTGVNYEQYF
d_call: NA; j_call: TRBJ2-7; clone_size: few; v_call: TRBV20-1; cdr3_nt: TGCAGTGCTACCACGAGGGGATGGCGGGACAGCTCCTACGAGCAGTACTTC; cdr3_aa: CSATTRGWRDSSYEQYF
d_call: NA; j_call: TRBJ2-1; clone_size: many; v_call: TRBV15; cdr3_nt: TGTGCCACCAGCAGAGACCTTACAGGCTACAATGAGCAGTTCTTC; cdr3_aa: CATSRDLTGYNEQFF
d_call: NA; j_call: TRBJ2-7; clone_size: NA; v_call: TRBV30; cdr3_nt: TGTGCCTGGAGTGTACGGACGGGAGTTTACGAGCAGTACTTC; cdr3_aa: CAWSVRTGVYEQYF
d_call: NA; j_call: TRBJ2-6; clone_size: many; v_call: TRBV27; cdr3_nt: TGTGCCAGCAGTTCCCCGGGTGGGGCCAACGTCCTGACTTTC; cdr3_aa: CASSSPGGANVLTF
d_call: TRBD2; j_call: TRBJ2-1; clone_size: NA; v_call: TRBV9; cdr3_nt: TGTGCCAGCAGCGCCTGGACTAGCGGGGGCTCCTACAATGAGCAGTTCTTC; cdr3_aa: CASSAWTSGGSYNEQFF
d_call: TRBD2; j_call: TRBJ2-2; clone_size: NA; v_call: TRBV3-1; cdr3_nt: TGTGCCAGCACGCGGGAGTCCGGCGGGGAGCTGTTTTTT; cdr3_aa: CASTRESGGELFF
d_call: NA; j_call: TRBJ2-5; clone_size: many; v_call: TRBV5-1; cdr3_nt: TGCGCCAGCAGCTTAGTTAGAGAGACCCAGTACTTC; cdr3_aa: CASSLVRETQYF
d_call: TRBD1; j_call: TRBJ1-1; clone_size: once; v_call: TRBV2; cdr3_nt: TGTGCCAGCAGGGACAGGGGGCTTGTGAACACTGAAGCTTTCTTT; cdr3_aa: CASRDRGLVNTEAFF
d_call: TRBD1; j_call: TRBJ1-1; clone_size: many; v_call: TRBV30; cdr3_nt: TGTGCCTTCGCAAGGACAGGGGGAAGTTTGGAAGCTTTCTTT; cdr3_aa: CAFARTGGSLEAFF
d_call: NA; j_call: TRBJ2-2; clone_size: many; v_call: TRBV27; cdr3_nt: TGTGCCAGCAGTTTGGGTGGCCGAACAGCCGGGGAGCTGTTTTTT; cdr3_aa: CASSLGGRTAGELFF
d_call: TRBD1; j_call: TRBJ1-1; clone_size: few; v_call: TRBV18; cdr3_nt: TGTGCCAGCTCACCTCGGACAGGGTTAGGCACTGAAGCTTTCTTT; cdr3_aa: CASSPRTGLGTEAFF
d_call: NA; j_call: TRBJ1-5; clone_size: many; v_call: TRBV20-1; cdr3_nt: TGCAGTGCTACCCAATCGAGACCCCAGCATTTT; cdr3_aa: CSATQSRPQHF
d_call: TRBD2; j_call: TRBJ2-7; clone_size: many; v_call: TRBV28; cdr3_nt: TGTGCCAGCAGCCAAGCCGCTAGCGGGAGATCTGTGTGGTACGAGCAGTACTTC; cdr3_aa: CASSQAASGRSVWYEQYF
d_call: TRBD2; j_call: TRBJ2-3; clone_size: NA; v_call: TRBV2; cdr3_nt: TGTGCCAGCAGTGAACTAGCGGGATTGTCAACAGATACGCAGTATTTT; cdr3_aa: CASSELAGLSTDTQYF
d_call: TRBD1; j_call: TRBJ2-7; clone_size: NA; v_call: TRBV19; cdr3_nt: TGTGCCAGTAGTATAACCGGGACAGGGACCCGCGAGCAGTACTTC; cdr3_aa: CASSITGTGTREQYF
d_call: NA; j_call: TRBJ2-7; clone_size: NA; v_call: TRBV5-1; cdr3_nt: TGCGCCAGCAGCGCCGAGGTGGAGCAGTACTTC; cdr3_aa: CASSAEVEQYF
d_call: NA; j_call: TRBJ1-1; clone_size: many; v_call: TRBV12-3/TRBV12-4; cdr3_nt: TGTGCCAGCAGTTTTCCAGGGAAGACAACTGAAGCTTTCTTT; cdr3_aa: CASSFPGKTTEAFF
d_call: NA; j_call: TRBJ2-2; clone_size: few; v_call: TRBV18; cdr3_nt: TGTGCCAGCTCACCACCTTCCGCGGAGCTGTTTTTT; cdr3_aa: CASSPPSAELFF
d_call: NA; j_call: TRBJ1-2; clone_size: NA; v_call: TRBV30; cdr3_nt: TGTGTCTGGAGTTCTGGGGACCGGGGCTACACCTTC; cdr3_aa: CVWSSGDRGYTF
d_call: NA; j_call: TRBJ1-1; clone_size: many; v_call: TRBV3-1; cdr3_nt: TGTGCCAGCAGCAGTGGGACTAGCACTGAAGCTTTCTTT; cdr3_aa: CASSSGTSTEAFF
d_call: NA; j_call: TRBJ1-5; clone_size: few; v_call: TRBV7-8; cdr3_nt: TGTGCCAGCAGCCTAGACCAGGAACAGCCCCAGCATTTT; cdr3_aa: CASSLDQEQPQHF
d_call: NA; j_call: TRBJ2-2; clone_size: few; v_call: TRBV6-1; cdr3_nt: TGTGCCGGGCAGTTCTACACCGGGGAGCTGTTTTTT; cdr3_aa: CAGQFYTGELFF
d_call: NA; j_call: TRBJ2-3; clone_size: many; v_call: TRBV7-2; cdr3_nt: TGTGCCAGCAGCTTAGTCAAGGGGGATACGCAGTATTTT; cdr3_aa: CASSLVKGDTQYF
d_call: NA; j_call: TRBJ1-2; clone_size: many; v_call: TRBV12-3/TRBV12-4; cdr3_nt: TGTGCCACCTGGGGGACGGGCTATGGCTACACCTTC; cdr3_aa: CATWGTGYGYTF
d_call: NA; j_call: TRBJ1-4; clone_size: few; v_call: TRBV28; cdr3_nt: TGTGCCAGCACCCCCAAGGTCCGCCAGGGTGAAAAACTGTTTTTT; cdr3_aa: CASTPKVRQGEKLFF
d_call: TRBD2; j_call: TRBJ2-3; clone_size: many; v_call: TRBV10-3; cdr3_nt: TGTGCCATCAGTAAGACTAGCCTCGGCACAGATACGCAGTATTTT; cdr3_aa: CAISKTSLGTDTQYF